A selection of T cell receptor beta chains follows, all from one sample in a study of T cell repertoires in cytomegalovirus infection. In TCRdb, the reads were re-called with MiXCR into one record per CDR3 protein. The data contain 200,000 to 300,000 distinct CDR3 sequences, approximately 13% of them singletons. The sample comprised PBMCs. These receptors were taken from a human donor in good health (CMV status not recorded). Some clones in this sample may be carry-over from other donors' samples. The CDR3 runs from the conserved cysteine through the conserved F or W. D genes are given only for firm matches. Size is stated for part of the rows, as once, few or many counts, or as a class when the clone is expanded.

V gene	J gene	clone size	D gene	CDR3 DNA	CDR3 protein
TRBV19	TRBJ2-2	many	.	TGTGCCAGTAGTAGGCGTAGAATCACCGGGGAGCTGTTTTTT	CASSRRRITGELFF
TRBV7-2	TRBJ2-4	.	TRBD1	TGTGCCAGCAGCTTAGCGGGGACAGGGCCCAAAAACATTCAGTACTTC	CASSLAGTGPKNIQYF
TRBV7-2	TRBJ2-3	many	.	TGTGCCAGCAGCCGAACTTCGGATACGCAGTATTTT	CASSRTSDTQYF
TRBV18	TRBJ2-1	.	.	TGTGCCAGCTCACTACTAGACAATGAGCAGTTCTTC	CASSLLDNEQFF
TRBV11-2	TRBJ1-1	many	.	TGTGCCAGCAGCCACACAGGACCGATAGGTGAAGCTTTCTTT	CASSHTGPIGEAFF
TRBV2	TRBJ1-2	.	.	TGTGCCAGCAGTGAATCGGGCGTCTATGGCTACACCTTC	CASSESGVYGYTF
TRBV14	TRBJ1-2	many	.	TGTGCCAGCAGCCAAGAATCTGGATATGGCTACACCTTC	CASSQESGYGYTF
TRBV5-6	TRBJ2-3	.	TRBD1	TGTGCCAGCAGCTTGGGACAGGGGGCTGGAGATACGCAGTATTTT	CASSLGQGAGDTQYF
TRBV2	TRBJ1-2	.	TRBD1	TGTGCCAGCACCGGACAGGGGGACTATGGCTACACCTTC	CASTGQGDYGYTF
TRBV5-1	TRBJ2-2	.	.	TGCGCCAGCAGCCCGACTACCCAATCCACCGGGGAGCTGTTTTTT	CASSPTTQSTGELFF
TRBV6-6	TRBJ2-4	.	.	TGTGCCAGCAGTTACTCAGGCAGTTTAGCCAAAAACATTCAGTACTTC	CASSYSGSLAKNIQYF
TRBV29-1	TRBJ1-5	.	.	TGCAGCGTTGAAATCGGGGGCAATCAGCCCCAGCATTTT	CSVEIGGNQPQHF
TRBV4-3	TRBJ1-1	.	.	TGCGCCAGCAGCCAGGCCGGACGGGCGAACACTGAAGCTTTCTTT	CASSQAGRANTEAFF
TRBV5-4	TRBJ2-2	many	TRBD2	TGTGCCAGCAGCTACGGACTAGCGGGGTCGGACACCGGGGAGCTGTTTTTT	CASSYGLAGSDTGELFF
TRBV12-3/TRBV12-4	TRBJ1-1	few	.	TGTGCCAGCACCGGGAACCGGGGGACTGAAGCTTTCTTT	CASTGNRGTEAFF
TRBV6-2/TRBV6-3	TRBJ2-7	few	.	TGTGCCAGCAGTCATAGAGCCTACGAGCAGTACTTC	CASSHRAYEQYF
TRBV7-2	TRBJ1-1	many	TRBD1	TGTGCCAGCAGCCCCCAGGCAGGGGGGATAGATGAAGCTTTCTTT	CASSPQAGGIDEAFF
TRBV29-1	TRBJ1-1	.	.	TGCAGCGTTGAAGTAGTAAGGGACACTGAAGCTTTCTTT	CSVEVVRDTEAFF
TRBV5-1	TRBJ1-2	few	.	TGCGCCAGCAGCGAAGCAGTGGGAAGAAGCTACACCTTC	CASSEAVGRSYTF
TRBV5-1	TRBJ2-1	few	TRBD2	TGCGCCAGCAGCCCGCAGCGGGGGGCCAGCAATGAGCAGTTCTTC	CASSPQRGASNEQFF
TRBV6-2/TRBV6-3	TRBJ2-2	many	TRBD2	TGTGCCAGCGAACTAGCGGGAGGAAACACCGGGGAGCTGTTTTTT	CASELAGGNTGELFF
TRBV5-1	TRBJ1-2	few	.	TGCGCCAGCAGCTTCTCCAGGGGTAGTGATGGCTACACCTTC	CASSFSRGSDGYTF
TRBV19	TRBJ1-5	many	.	TGTGCCAGTAGTATAGGCAGGGATCAGCCCCAGCATTTT	CASSIGRDQPQHF
TRBV7-8	TRBJ2-1	many	.	TGTGCCAGCAGCTTGCGTGAAACAACCCATGAGCAGTTCTTC	CASSLRETTHEQFF
TRBV7-2	TRBJ1-5	many	.	TGTGCCAGCAGCTTAGTTGGGGGCGGAAACAATCAGCCCCAGCATTTT	CASSLVGGGNNQPQHF
TRBV7-2	TRBJ1-5	many	.	TGTGCCAGCAGCTTACGACAGATTAGCAATCAGCCCCAGCATTTT	CASSLRQISNQPQHF
TRBV28	TRBJ2-7	.	.	TGTTCATCCTACGAGCAGTACTTC	CSSYEQYF
TRBV6-2/TRBV6-3	TRBJ2-6	.	TRBD1	TGTGCCAGCAGTCGCGGACAGGGGAATACCAACGTCCTGACTTTC	CASSRGQGNTNVLTF
TRBV5-1	TRBJ2-7	.	.	TGCGCCAGCAGCTCGACGACAGGAACTTACGAGCAGTACTTC	CASSSTTGTYEQYF
TRBV24-1	TRBJ2-7	many	TRBD2	TGTGCCACCAGTGATGACACTAGCGGATCCTACGAGCAGTACTTC	CATSDDTSGSYEQYF
TRBV11-3	TRBJ2-1	.	TRBD2	TGTGCCAGCAGCCCACGACTAGCGGAGGCCAATGAGCAGTTCTTC	CASSPRLAEANEQFF
TRBV28	TRBJ2-3	many	TRBD2	TGTGCCAGCAGTCTAGCGGGAGAAGGCACAGATACGCAGTATTTT	CASSLAGEGTDTQYF
TRBV6-2/TRBV6-3	TRBJ2-5	many	.	TGTGCCAGCAGTTACGTAGAGACCCAGTACTTC	CASSYVETQYF
TRBV5-5	TRBJ1-1	few	.	TGTGCCAGCAGCCGCCGGGACATGAGCACTGAAGCTTTCTTT	CASSRRDMSTEAFF
TRBV7-2	TRBJ1-1	many	.	TGTGCCAGCAGCTTAGGGGGGGAGGTGGCTTTCTTT	CASSLGGEVAFF
TRBV20-1	TRBJ2-1	many	TRBD1	TGCAGTGCTAGGGACAGGGGCTACAATGAGCAGTTCTTC	CSARDRGYNEQFF
TRBV27	TRBJ2-2	.	.	TGTGCCAGCAGTTTACAGCTTTACACCGGGGAGCTGTTTTTT	CASSLQLYTGELFF
TRBV7-2	TRBJ1-3	many	.	TGTGCCAGCGCCCGAACTGGAAACACCATATATTTT	CASARTGNTIYF
TRBV7-2	TRBJ2-6	many	.	TGTGCCAGCAGCTCGGTGGGGGGGGCCAACGTCCTGACTTTC	CASSSVGGANVLTF
TRBV7-2	TRBJ2-3	many	.	TGTGCCAGCAGCTTAGGGGGTTCTAGCGTAATAGATACGCAGTATTTT	CASSLGGSSVIDTQYF
TRBV29-1	TRBJ2-5	few	.	TGCAGCGTTCGGGCGGGCTCCCGGGAGACCCAGTACTTC	CSVRAGSRETQYF
TRBV20-1	TRBJ2-6	.	.	TGCAGTGCTACGACGGGGCTCAACGTCCTGACTTTC	CSATTGLNVLTF
TRBV5-4	TRBJ2-7	many	TRBD1	TGTGCCAGCAGTTCGGACAGGGTAAGCGAGCAGTACTTC	CASSSDRVSEQYF
TRBV19	TRBJ2-5	many	TRBD2	TGTGCCAGTATGGCTAGCGGGGGGGAAGGACAAGAGACCCAGTACTTC	CASMASGGEGQETQYF